This entry lists 22 T cell receptor beta chains sequenced from one sample in a study of HIV-infected patients and healthy controls. Follow-up blood was drawn about 14 weeks, roughly three months, after antiretroviral therapy began. No cell fractionation was done, so the repertoire covers all unsorted peripheral blood T cells. cDNA was made from 500 ng RNA using alpha and beta constant primers. Each of the alpha and beta chains got its own library through chain-specific third strand synthesis with indices. MiXCR, applied by TCRdb to the 5' RACE reads, yields one record per CDR3 protein. The sample consists of approximately 13,000 distinct CDR3 sequences, more than 10% of them appearing once. The starting material was blood, obtained during antiretroviral therapy. The receptors derive from an adult with HIV infection. The donor label of this sample is uncertain.

This clonotype was counted only a few times. The V gene is TRBV3-1, the J gene TRBJ1-4; no reliable D call. Germline V CDR1 and CDR2: LGHDT, YNNKEL (reference sequence). The CDR3 is 13 residues long. V lost 2 bases, J lost 7 bases, and 8 bases lay in between. The CDR3 DNA reads as TGTGCCAGCAGCCAAAACCGGGGTGAAAAACTGTTTTTT. It specifies CASSQNRGEKLFF.

This clonotype was seen ten or more times. This chain links TRBV7-9 with TRBJ2-5; D not certain. The CDR3 has 13 residues. V lost 0 bases to trimming and J lost 5 bases, with 7 bases between them. CDR1 is SEHNR, CDR2 FQNEAQ, per germline (reference sequence). For the CDR3, the DNA is TGTGCCAGCAGCTTAGCGGGCCGGGAGACCCAGTACTTC. Its translation is CASSLAGRETQYF.

Ten or more counts support this clonotype. The rearrangement links TRBV2 to TRBJ2-3; TRBD1 aligns across 7 bases. The germline CDR1 and CDR2 sequences are SNHLY and FYNNEI. CDR3 length: 15 residues. V gave up 6 bases and J gave up 0 bases; unmatched junction bases: 6. The CDR3: CASSPTGASTDTQYF. The CDR3 nucleotides are TGTGCCAGCAGCCCAACAGGGGCGAGCACAGATACGCAGTATTTT.

This clonotype occurred many times. The chain joins TRBV9 to TRBJ2-1; 9 bases map to TRBD1. This CDR3 has 16 amino acids. CDR1 SGDLS and CDR2 YYNGEE come from the germline V gene. Trimming cost V 3 bases and J 3 bases; bases outside gene matches: 7. Written as DNA, the CDR3 is TGTGCCAGCAGCGGAGAACAGGGGGCGGACTACAATGAGCAGTTCTTC. It encodes CASSGEQGADYNEQFF.

This clonotype appeared a few times. This chain links TRBV19 with TRBJ2-7; perhaps TRBD1 as D (5 bases). This CDR3 spans 13 amino acids. V lost 11 bases and J 6 bases, leaving 20 bases between the germline ends. Germline V lookup: CDR1 LNHDA, CDR2 SQIVND (reference sequence). Here the CDR3 reads CASLGRLGSEQYF. The CDR3 DNA reads as TGTGCCTCCCTGGGGCGATTGGGTTCCGAGCAGTACTTC.

At least ten counts were recorded for this clonotype. The chain joins TRBV11-1 to TRBJ2-7; D is unclear. V lost 4 bases, J lost 3 bases, and 10 bases lay in between. The CDR3 covers 13 residues. Germline V CDR1 and CDR2: SGHAT, FQDESV (reference sequence). The CDR3 protein is CASSYQWDYEQYF. The CDR3 DNA is TGTGCCAGCAGCTACCAGTGGGACTACGAGCAGTACTTC.

In this sample, this clonotype turned up many times. V usage is TRBV29-1 and J usage is TRBJ2-1, with 7 bases lining up with TRBD1. V was clipped by 2 bases and J by 4 bases; unmatched bases: 2. Germline CDR1 and CDR2: SQVTM and ANQGSEA. The CDR3 runs 13 residues. CDR3 bases: TGCAGCGTTGAACAGGGACAGTACAATGAGCAGTTCTTC. As protein: CSVEQGQYNEQFF.

This clonotype has a handful of counts. This chain uses TRBV28 with TRBJ2-1, with 7 bases matching TRBD2. The CDR3 sequence is 14 residues long. The V gene's germline CDR1 is MDHEN and CDR2 SYDVKM. V lost 3 bases, J lost 9 bases, and 8 bases stayed unmatched. The CDR3 sequence is CASSFQRGFSEQFF. In nucleotides, the CDR3 is TGTGCCAGCAGTTTCCAGCGGGGCTTTTCTGAGCAGTTCTTC.

This clonotype was observed many times. The J gene is TRBJ1-1, the V gene TRBV29-1, with no clear D. CDR1 SQVTM and CDR2 ANQGSEA come from the germline V gene. The CDR3 covers 12 residues. V was pared by 6 bases and J by 1 base, with 9 bases between. CDR3 DNA: TGCAGCGTCATTGTCTGGAACACTGAAGCTTTCTTT. This encodes CSVIVWNTEAFF.

There are many counts of this clonotype. V and J are TRBV6-1 and TRBJ2-1, with 11 bases fitting TRBD2. J was trimmed by 1 base and V by 2 bases; bases with no gene match: 1. This CDR3 comprises 16 residues. CDR1 is MNHNS, CDR2 SASEGT, per germline. The CDR3 coding sequence is TGTGCCAGCAGTGAATTAGCGGGAGGGTCCTACAATGAGCAGTTCTTC. Its translation is CASSELAGGSYNEQFF.

This clonotype has just a few counts. V gene TRBV7-3 combines with J gene TRBJ2-1; D ambiguous. The CDR3 is 14 residues long. Deletions cut 0 bases from V and 8 bases from J, with 11 bases between. The germline V gene encodes CDR1 SGHTA and CDR2 FQGTGA. CDR3 loop: CASSLTPLHHEQFF. CDR3 DNA sequence: TGTGCCAGCAGCTTAACGCCGCTTCACCATGAGCAGTTCTTC. Full variable domain (outside the CDR3, taken from reference TRBV7-3 and TRBJ2-1): GAGVSQTPSNKVTEKGKYVELRCDPISGHTALYWYRQSLGQGPEFLIYFQGTGAADDSGLPNDRFFAVRPEGSVSTLKIQRTERGDSAVYLCASSLTPLHHEQFFGPGTRLTVL.

This clonotype was seen repeatedly, ten times or more. The gene calls are TRBV4-2 and TRBJ2-7, with 9 bases matching TRBD1. Germline loops: CDR1 LGHNA, CDR2 YNFKEQ. This CDR3 is 15 amino acids long. Germline trimming cut 1 base from V and 4 bases from J; bases unmatched to any gene: 5. The CDR3 DNA reads as TGTGCCAGCAGCCAAGTCGCACAGGGGGCTTACGAGCAGTACTTC. It encodes CASSQVAQGAYEQYF.

This clonotype was found once. This chain links TRBV5-5 with TRBJ2-7; D uncertain. V lost 0 bases to trimming and J lost 7 bases, with 11 bases between them. The CDR3 is made up of 13 amino acids. Germline V gene lookup returns CDR1 SGHKS and CDR2 YYEKEE (reference sequence). The CDR3, as DNA: TGTGCCAGCAGCTTGGTGGGAAGGGCGGAGCAGTACTTC. It translates to CASSLVGRAEQYF.

The chain links TRBV10-3 to TRBJ2-2; TRBD1 matches at 7 bases. Germline V gene data show CDR1 as ENHRY and CDR2 as SYGVKD. The CDR3 extends over 14 amino acids. Trimming cost V 10 bases and J 5 bases; bases outside gene matches: 10. In nucleotides, the CDR3 is TGTGCCAGCCAGACAGGGCTCTTTACCGGGGAGCTGTTTTTT. Its translation: CASQTGLFTGELFF.

A few counts support this clonotype. CDR3 DNA sequence: TGCAGTGCTTCCGGGACAACAAACAATGAGCAGTTCTTC. Translation: CSASGTTNNEQFF. This chain uses TRBV20-1 with TRBJ2-1, with D possibly being TRBD1 (6 bases). The CDR3 covers 13 residues. CDR1 DFQATT and CDR2 SNEGSKA come from the germline V gene (reference sequence). V lost 5 bases and J 5 bases, leaving 13 bases between the germline ends.

On this clonotype: Just one base apart from a much larger clone, this may be a read error. The gene calls are TRBV5-4 and TRBJ2-1; D is uncertain. The germline gives CDR1 SGHNT, CDR2 YYREEE (reference sequence). The V end was cut by 2 bases, the J end by 0 bases, with 6 bases between. The CDR3 totals 14 residues. The CDR3 region is CASSLHSSYNEQFF. In DNA form, the CDR3 reads TGTGCCAGCAGCTTACACAGCTCCTACAATGAGCAGTTCTTC.

This clonotype was recorded many times. This chain connects TRBV4-1 to TRBJ2-1; 11 bases match TRBD2. In germline, CDR1 is MGHRA, CDR2 YSYEKL. This CDR3 spans 18 amino acids. Losses at the gene ends were 1 base for V and 5 bases for J; bases not matched to a gene: 10. CDR3 in DNA: TGCGCCAGCAGCCAAGGTCCTCCCGGGACTAGCGGACACAATGAGCAGTTCTTC. Translation: CASSQGPPGTSGHNEQFF.

This clonotype has more than one count but fewer than ten. The J gene is TRBJ2-7, the V gene TRBV7-8, with 8 bases fitting TRBD2. Germline assignment: CDR1 SGHVS and CDR2 FQNEAQ. V shed 3 bases and J 2 bases; nucleotides not matched to a gene: 6. The CDR3 is 15 residues long. The chain's CDR3 is CASSFSTSGAYEQYF. The CDR3 coding sequence is TGTGCCAGCAGCTTCAGCACTAGCGGAGCCTACGAGCAGTACTTC.

In its sample, this clonotype was seen many times. The chain recombines TRBV5-6 with TRBJ2-5; no firm D call. The V gene's germline CDR1 is SGHDT and CDR2 YYEEEE. CDR3 length equals 14 residues. The V end was cut by 0 bases, the J end by 5 bases, with 11 bases between. For the CDR3, the DNA is TGTGCCAGCAGCTTGGTACAGTGGGGTGAGACCCAGTACTTC. This encodes CASSLVQWGETQYF.

This clonotype was observed many times. The chain has TRBV12-3 or TRBV12-4 and TRBJ2-3; TRBD1 or TRBD2 may be the D gene (5 bases each). Trimming took 0 bases from V and 9 from J, leaving 13 bases between them. The CDR3 is made up of 14 amino acids. The CDR3 loop reads CASSLAETTGTQYF. In DNA form, the CDR3 reads TGTGCCAGCAGTTTAGCGGAGACTACAGGAACGCAGTATTTT.

CDR3 in DNA: TGCGCCAGCAGCTCAGGGGGCGCGGATACTGAAGCTTTCTTT. Translating it yields CASSSGGADTEAFF. This sequence joins TRBV5-1 and TRBJ1-1, with 8 bases identical to TRBD1. The CDR3 consists of 14 residues. The germline V gene has CDR1 SGHRS and CDR2 YFSETQ. V shed 3 bases, J shed 5 bases, and the junction held 6 bases outside the gene matches.

This clonotype was seen ten or more times. J is TRBJ2-5 and V is TRBV20-1, with D perhaps matching TRBD1 or TRBD2 (5 bases each). The CDR3 has 13 amino acids. The V end lost 6 bases, the J end lost 5 bases, and 16 bases lay between the germline ends. CDR1 is DFQATT, CDR2 SNEGSKA, per germline (reference sequence). The CDR3 DNA reads TGCAGTGCCCCAGCTGAGGGGTTGGAGACCCAGTACTTC. Translating gives CSAPAEGLETQYF.